The rows below give T cell receptor beta chains drawn from one sample of a study of cytomegalovirus exposure and HLA in healthy donors. Generated by immunoSEQ multiplex PCR, the TCRdb table keeps only in-frame clones and is missing some. Among 100,000 to 150,000 clones listed, roughly 93% were seen once. The sequenced sample consisted of PBMCs. All receptors come from a young woman in good health and CMV-seronegative. Each CDR3 is given with its conserved first and last residue. The order of the fields is V gene, J gene, D gene, CDR3 protein. A D gene is named only where the DNA matches it firmly.

v_gene: TRBV6-5
j_gene: TRBJ2-1
d_gene: TRBD2
CDR3aa: CASSYSSSGYNEQFF

v_gene: TRBV5-1
j_gene: TRBJ2-3
d_gene: .
CDR3aa: CASSFGERDTQYF

v_gene: TRBV28
j_gene: TRBJ2-3
d_gene: TRBD1
CDR3aa: CASSSQTGFSTDTQYF

v_gene: TRBV30
j_gene: TRBJ1-5
d_gene: .
CDR3aa: CAWSVRGLGSNQPQHF

v_gene: TRBV4-2
j_gene: TRBJ1-2
d_gene: TRBD1
CDR3aa: CASSQEIRDSRYGYTF

v_gene: TRBV27
j_gene: TRBJ2-7
d_gene: .
CDR3aa: CASSLAGVNPMGQYF

v_gene: TRBV7-2
j_gene: TRBJ1-5
d_gene: TRBD1
CDR3aa: CASSTFRPGQGRGQPQHF

v_gene: TRBV27
j_gene: TRBJ2-7
d_gene: TRBD1
CDR3aa: CASTSRQGGSYEQYF

v_gene: TRBV28
j_gene: TRBJ2-1
d_gene: TRBD2
CDR3aa: CASSLLGGSSYNEQFF

v_gene: TRBV2
j_gene: TRBJ2-1
d_gene: .
CDR3aa: CASSEGGTFYNEQFF

v_gene: TRBV4-2
j_gene: TRBJ2-1
d_gene: TRBD2
CDR3aa: CASSQEGGRGGPYNEQFF

v_gene: TRBV11-3
j_gene: TRBJ2-1
d_gene: TRBD2
CDR3aa: CASSFAGRNEQFF

v_gene: TRBV20-1
j_gene: TRBJ2-7
d_gene: .
CDR3aa: CSASPLELQYF

v_gene: TRBV6-6
j_gene: TRBJ2-5
d_gene: TRBD1
CDR3aa: CASSYSEGGAETQYF

v_gene: TRBV19
j_gene: TRBJ2-1
d_gene: .
CDR3aa: CASSSRSGAGPTSHPGNEQFF

v_gene: TRBV4-1
j_gene: TRBJ2-1
d_gene: TRBD2
CDR3aa: CASSHHNTPSGSLYEQFF

v_gene: TRBV6-6
j_gene: TRBJ2-7
d_gene: .
CDR3aa: CASSYGGTYEQYF

v_gene: TRBV29-1
j_gene: TRBJ1-3
d_gene: TRBD1
CDR3aa: CSVVTDRGNTIYF

v_gene: TRBV2
j_gene: TRBJ2-7
d_gene: .
CDR3aa: CASSDSGPYEQYF

v_gene: TRBV19
j_gene: TRBJ2-1
d_gene: TRBD2
CDR3aa: CASSSWSSGIAGEQFF

v_gene: TRBV7-9
j_gene: TRBJ2-3
d_gene: .
CDR3aa: CASSFSPLASTDTQYF

v_gene: TRBV4-2
j_gene: TRBJ1-2
d_gene: .
CDR3aa: CASSKDGQGPNYGYTF

v_gene: TRBV6-1
j_gene: .
d_gene: TRBD2
CDR3aa: CASTAGATLLYEQYF

v_gene: TRBV29-1
j_gene: TRBJ1-2
d_gene: TRBD1
CDR3aa: CSALTGGTDHGYTF

v_gene: TRBV6-5
j_gene: TRBJ1-2
d_gene: .
CDR3aa: CASSYSSGANYGYTF

v_gene: TRBV5-6
j_gene: TRBJ1-5
d_gene: .
CDR3aa: CASSLARQSNQPQHF

v_gene: TRBV28
j_gene: TRBJ1-6
d_gene: TRBD1
CDR3aa: CASSSGQGTYNSPLHF

v_gene: TRBV7-9
j_gene: TRBJ1-2
d_gene: TRBD1
CDR3aa: CASSLGGQERGGYTF

v_gene: TRBV19
j_gene: TRBJ1-1
d_gene: .
CDR3aa: CASSINRGTEAFF

v_gene: TRBV6-1
j_gene: TRBJ1-1
d_gene: TRBD1
CDR3aa: CASRTGGTYTEAFF

v_gene: TRBV9
j_gene: TRBJ2-1
d_gene: .
CDR3aa: CASSVAPSGSYNEQFF

v_gene: TRBV12-5
j_gene: TRBJ2-1
d_gene: .
CDR3aa: CASGWGLVRGGDEQFF

v_gene: TRBV19
j_gene: TRBJ1-2
d_gene: TRBD1
CDR3aa: CASRRPGYRGLGYTF

v_gene: TRBV28
j_gene: TRBJ2-5
d_gene: .
CDR3aa: CASSDLDLQETQYF

v_gene: TRBV7-9
j_gene: TRBJ1-4
d_gene: TRBD1
CDR3aa: CASSNYRGANEKLFF

v_gene: TRBV7-9
j_gene: TRBJ2-5
d_gene: .
CDR3aa: CASSLDWETQYF

v_gene: TRBV5-1
j_gene: TRBJ2-7
d_gene: TRBD2
CDR3aa: CASSVSGTDYEQYF

v_gene: TRBV30
j_gene: TRBJ2-7
d_gene: TRBD2
CDR3aa: CAWRRAGLYEQYF

v_gene: TRBV28
j_gene: TRBJ2-7
d_gene: TRBD1
CDR3aa: CASEGGRTYEQYF

v_gene: TRBV10-1
j_gene: TRBJ1-5
d_gene: TRBD1
CDR3aa: CATHFTGARLYSNQPQHF

v_gene: TRBV7-2
j_gene: TRBJ2-3
d_gene: TRBD2
CDR3aa: CASSLGGGSDTQYF

v_gene: TRBV5-4
j_gene: TRBJ1-1
d_gene: .
CDR3aa: CASSWGALGREAFF

v_gene: TRBV28
j_gene: TRBJ2-5
d_gene: TRBD2
CDR3aa: CASSSAREGGETQYF

v_gene: TRBV6-5
j_gene: TRBJ2-7
d_gene: TRBD1
CDR3aa: CASSLGTAYEQYF

v_gene: TRBV7-8
j_gene: TRBJ2-3
d_gene: TRBD2
CDR3aa: CASSTGLADGYF

v_gene: TRBV10-3
j_gene: TRBJ1-2
d_gene: .
CDR3aa: CATGGSYGYTF

v_gene: TRBV7-9
j_gene: TRBJ1-4
d_gene: .
CDR3aa: CASSAQGSREKLFF

v_gene: TRBV7-3
j_gene: TRBJ1-1
d_gene: .
CDR3aa: CASSTFQDTEAFF

v_gene: TRBV7-3
j_gene: TRBJ2-3
d_gene: TRBD1
CDR3aa: CASSSDRGSDTQYF

v_gene: TRBV18
j_gene: TRBJ1-4
d_gene: .
CDR3aa: CASSPDHRELGNEKLFF

v_gene: TRBV5-1
j_gene: TRBJ2-3
d_gene: TRBD2
CDR3aa: CASSTEGLAGSSTDTQYF

v_gene: TRBV18
j_gene: TRBJ1-2
d_gene: TRBD1
CDR3aa: CASSPETGGDYGYTF

v_gene: TRBV27
j_gene: TRBJ1-1
d_gene: TRBD1
CDR3aa: CASSLYTGGTEAFF

v_gene: TRBV23-1
j_gene: TRBJ2-6
d_gene: .
CDR3aa: CASSQLPDRSGANVLTF

v_gene: TRBV2
j_gene: TRBJ1-1
d_gene: .
CDR3aa: CASRREGMNTEAFF